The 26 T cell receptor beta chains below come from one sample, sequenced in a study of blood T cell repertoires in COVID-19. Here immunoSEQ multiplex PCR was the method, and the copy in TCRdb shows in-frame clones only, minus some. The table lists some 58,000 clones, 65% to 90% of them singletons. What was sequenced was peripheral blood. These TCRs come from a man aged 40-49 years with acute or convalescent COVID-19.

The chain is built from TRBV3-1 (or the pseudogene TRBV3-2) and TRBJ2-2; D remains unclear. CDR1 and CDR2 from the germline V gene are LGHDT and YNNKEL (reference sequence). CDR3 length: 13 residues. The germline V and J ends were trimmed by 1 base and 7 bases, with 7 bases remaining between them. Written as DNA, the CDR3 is TGTGCCAGCAGCCAAGCCTCTATCGGGGAGCTGTTTTTT. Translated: CASSQASIGELFF.

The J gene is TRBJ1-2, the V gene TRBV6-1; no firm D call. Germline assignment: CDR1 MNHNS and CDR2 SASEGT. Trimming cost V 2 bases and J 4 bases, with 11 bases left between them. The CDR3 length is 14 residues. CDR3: CASSESGWLYGYTF. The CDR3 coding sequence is TGTGCCAGCAGTGAAAGTGGTTGGCTCTATGGCTACACCTTC.

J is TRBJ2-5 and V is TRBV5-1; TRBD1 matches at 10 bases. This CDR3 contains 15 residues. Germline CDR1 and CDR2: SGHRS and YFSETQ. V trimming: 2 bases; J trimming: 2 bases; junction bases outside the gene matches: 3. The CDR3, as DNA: TGCGCCAGCAGCTTTGGACAGGGGGATCAAGAGACCCAGTACTTC. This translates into CASSFGQGDQETQYF.

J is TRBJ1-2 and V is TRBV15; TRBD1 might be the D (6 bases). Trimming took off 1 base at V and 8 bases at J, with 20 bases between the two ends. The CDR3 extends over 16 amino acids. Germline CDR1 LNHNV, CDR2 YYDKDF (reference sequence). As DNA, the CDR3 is TGTGCCACCAGCAGAGGGATCCAGGGGTCTCAAGGAGGCTACACCTTC. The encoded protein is CATSRGIQGSQGGYTF.

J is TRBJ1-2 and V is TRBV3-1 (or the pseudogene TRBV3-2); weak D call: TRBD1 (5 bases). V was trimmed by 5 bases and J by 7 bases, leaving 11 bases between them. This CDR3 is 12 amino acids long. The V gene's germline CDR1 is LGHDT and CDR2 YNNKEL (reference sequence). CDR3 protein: CASSSSRVGYTF. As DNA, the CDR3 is TGTGCCAGCAGCTCCTCCAGGGTTGGCTACACCTTC.

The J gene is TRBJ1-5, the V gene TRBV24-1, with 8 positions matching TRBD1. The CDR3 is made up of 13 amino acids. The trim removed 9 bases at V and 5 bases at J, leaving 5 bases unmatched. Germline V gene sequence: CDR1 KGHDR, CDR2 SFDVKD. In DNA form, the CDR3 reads TGTGCCACCCAAGACAGGGGAGATCAGCCCCAGCATTTT. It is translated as CATQDRGDQPQHF.

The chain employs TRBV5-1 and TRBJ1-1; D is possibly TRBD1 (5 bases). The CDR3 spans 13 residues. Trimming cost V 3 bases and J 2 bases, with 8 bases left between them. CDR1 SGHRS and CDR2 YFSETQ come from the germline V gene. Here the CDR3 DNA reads TGCGCCAGCAGCTCGCAGGGAAACACTGAAGCTTTCTTT. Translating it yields CASSSQGNTEAFF.

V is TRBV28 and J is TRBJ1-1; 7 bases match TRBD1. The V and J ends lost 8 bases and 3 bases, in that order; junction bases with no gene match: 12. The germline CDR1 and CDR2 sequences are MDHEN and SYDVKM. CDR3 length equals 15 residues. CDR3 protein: CASPGVTGSYTEAFF. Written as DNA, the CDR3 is TGTGCCAGCCCAGGAGTGACAGGGTCGTACACTGAAGCTTTCTTT.

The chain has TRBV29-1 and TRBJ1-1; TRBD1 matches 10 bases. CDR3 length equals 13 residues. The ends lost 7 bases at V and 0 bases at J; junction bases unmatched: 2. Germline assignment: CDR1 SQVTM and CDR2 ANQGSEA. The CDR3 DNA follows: TGCAGCGCGGGACAGGGGATGAACACTGAAGCTTTCTTT. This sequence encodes CSAGQGMNTEAFF.

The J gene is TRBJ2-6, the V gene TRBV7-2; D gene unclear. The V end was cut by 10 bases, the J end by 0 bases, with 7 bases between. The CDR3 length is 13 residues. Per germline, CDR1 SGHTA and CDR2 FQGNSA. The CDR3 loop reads CATRYSGANVLTF. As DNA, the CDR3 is TGTGCCACCCGTTACTCTGGGGCCAACGTCCTGACTTTC.

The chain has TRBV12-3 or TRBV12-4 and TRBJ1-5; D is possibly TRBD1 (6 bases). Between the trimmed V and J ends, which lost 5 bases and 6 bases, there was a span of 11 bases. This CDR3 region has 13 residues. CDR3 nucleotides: TGTGCCAGCAGTATCAGGGGAAGTCAGCCCCAGCATTTT. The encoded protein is CASSIRGSQPQHF.

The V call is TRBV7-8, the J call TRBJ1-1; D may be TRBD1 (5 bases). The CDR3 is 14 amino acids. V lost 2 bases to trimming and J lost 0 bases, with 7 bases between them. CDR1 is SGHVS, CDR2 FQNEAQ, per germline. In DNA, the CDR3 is TGTGCCAGCAGCTTAAAGGGGCTGAACACTGAAGCTTTCTTT. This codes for CASSLKGLNTEAFF.

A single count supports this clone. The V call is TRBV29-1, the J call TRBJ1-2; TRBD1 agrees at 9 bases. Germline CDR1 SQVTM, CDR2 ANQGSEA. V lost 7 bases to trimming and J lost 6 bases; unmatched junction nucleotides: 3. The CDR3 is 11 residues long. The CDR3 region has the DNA TGCAGCGCTCGACAGGGGGATGGCTACACCTTC. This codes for CSARQGDGYTF.

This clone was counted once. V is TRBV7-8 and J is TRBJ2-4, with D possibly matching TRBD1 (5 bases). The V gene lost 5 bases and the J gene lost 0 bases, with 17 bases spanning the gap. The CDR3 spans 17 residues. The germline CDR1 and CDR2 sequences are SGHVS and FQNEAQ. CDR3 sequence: CASSPSGAPKAKNIQYF. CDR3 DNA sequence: TGTGCCAGCAGCCCTAGTGGGGCACCTAAAGCCAAAAACATTCAGTACTTC. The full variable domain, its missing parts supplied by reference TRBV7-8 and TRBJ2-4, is GAGVSQSPRYKVAKRGQDVALRCDPISGHVSLFWYQQALGQGPEFLTYFQNEAQLDKSGLPSDRFFAERPEGSVSTLKIQRTQQEDSAVYLCASSPSGAPKAKNIQYFGAGTRLSVL.

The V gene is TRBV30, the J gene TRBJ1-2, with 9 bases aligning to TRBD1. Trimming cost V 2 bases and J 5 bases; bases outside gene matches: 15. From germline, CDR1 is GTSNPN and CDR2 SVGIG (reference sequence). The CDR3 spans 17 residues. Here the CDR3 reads CAWSQGQGRPKGYGYTF. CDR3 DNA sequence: TGTGCCTGGAGTCAAGGACAGGGGAGGCCCAAAGGGTATGGCTACACCTTC.

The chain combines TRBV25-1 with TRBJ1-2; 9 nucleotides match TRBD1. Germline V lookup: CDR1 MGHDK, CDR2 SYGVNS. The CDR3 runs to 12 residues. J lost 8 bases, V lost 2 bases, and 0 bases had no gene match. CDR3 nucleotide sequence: TGTGCCAGCAGTGAAACAGGGGGCGGCTACACCTTC. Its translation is CASSETGGGYTF.

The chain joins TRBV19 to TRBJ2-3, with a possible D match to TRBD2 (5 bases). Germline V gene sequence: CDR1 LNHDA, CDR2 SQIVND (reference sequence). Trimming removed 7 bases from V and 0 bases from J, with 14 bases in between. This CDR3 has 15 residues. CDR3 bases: TGTGCCAGTACGGGGTTGGGCGGTAGCACAGATACGCAGTATTTT. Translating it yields CASTGLGGSTDTQYF.

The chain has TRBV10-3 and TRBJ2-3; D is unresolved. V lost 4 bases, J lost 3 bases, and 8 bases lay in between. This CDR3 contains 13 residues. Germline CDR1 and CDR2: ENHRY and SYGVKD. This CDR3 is CAISVALTDTQYF. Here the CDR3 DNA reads TGTGCCATCAGTGTGGCCCTGACAGATACGCAGTATTTT.

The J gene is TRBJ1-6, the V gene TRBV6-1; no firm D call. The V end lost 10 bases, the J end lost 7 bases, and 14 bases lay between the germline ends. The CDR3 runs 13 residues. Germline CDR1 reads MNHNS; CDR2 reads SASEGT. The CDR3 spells CATFLRGNSPLHF. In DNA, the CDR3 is TGTGCCACCTTTCTGAGAGGCAATTCACCCCTCCACTTT.

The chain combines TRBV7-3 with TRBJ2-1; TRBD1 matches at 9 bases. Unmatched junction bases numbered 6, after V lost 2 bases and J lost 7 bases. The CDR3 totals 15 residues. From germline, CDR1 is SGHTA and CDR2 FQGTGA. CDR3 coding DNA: TGTGCCAGCAGCTTACGACAGGGGGGATGGAATGAGCAGTTCTTC. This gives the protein CASSLRQGGWNEQFF. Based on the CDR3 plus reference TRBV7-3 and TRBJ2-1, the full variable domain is GAGVSQTPSNKVTEKGKYVELRCDPISGHTALYWYRQSLGQGPEFLIYFQGTGAADDSGLPNDRFFAVRPEGSVSTLKIQRTERGDSAVYLCASSLRQGGWNEQFFGPGTRLTVL.

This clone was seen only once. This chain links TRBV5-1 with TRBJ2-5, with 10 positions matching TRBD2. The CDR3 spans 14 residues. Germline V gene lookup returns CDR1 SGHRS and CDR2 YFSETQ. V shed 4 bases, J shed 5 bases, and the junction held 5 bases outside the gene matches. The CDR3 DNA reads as TGCGCCAGCAGCCGCGGGACTAGCGAGGAGACCCAGTACTTC. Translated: CASSRGTSEETQYF.

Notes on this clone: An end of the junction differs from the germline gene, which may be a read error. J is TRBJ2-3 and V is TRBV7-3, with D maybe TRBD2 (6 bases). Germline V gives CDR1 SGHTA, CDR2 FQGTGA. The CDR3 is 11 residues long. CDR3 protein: CARNTQPRRGF. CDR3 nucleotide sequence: TGTGCCAGAAACACACAACCCAGGAGGGGTTTT.

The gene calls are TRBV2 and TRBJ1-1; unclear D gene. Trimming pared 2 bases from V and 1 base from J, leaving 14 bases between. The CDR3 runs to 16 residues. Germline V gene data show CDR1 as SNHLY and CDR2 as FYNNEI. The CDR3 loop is CASSERWAYPNTEAFF. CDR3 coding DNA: TGTGCCAGCAGTGAACGGTGGGCATACCCGAACACTGAAGCTTTCTTT.

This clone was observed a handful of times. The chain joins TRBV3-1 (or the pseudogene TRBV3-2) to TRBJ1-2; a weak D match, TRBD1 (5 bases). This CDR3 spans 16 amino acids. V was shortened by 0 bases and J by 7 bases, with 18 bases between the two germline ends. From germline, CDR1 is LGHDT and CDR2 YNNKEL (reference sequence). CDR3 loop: CASSQEIAGLWGGYTF. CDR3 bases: TGTGCCAGCAGCCAAGAGATTGCAGGGCTGTGGGGTGGCTACACCTTC.

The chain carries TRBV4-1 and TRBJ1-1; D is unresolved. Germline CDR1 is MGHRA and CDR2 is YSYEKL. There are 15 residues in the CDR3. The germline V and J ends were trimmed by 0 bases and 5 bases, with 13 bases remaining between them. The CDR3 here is CASSQENLRSTEAFF. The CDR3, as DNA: TGCGCCAGCAGCCAAGAGAATTTGAGAAGTACTGAAGCTTTCTTT.

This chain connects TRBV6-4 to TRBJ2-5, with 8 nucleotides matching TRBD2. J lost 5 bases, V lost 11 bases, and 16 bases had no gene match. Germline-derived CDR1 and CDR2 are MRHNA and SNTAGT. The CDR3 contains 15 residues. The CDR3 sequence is CAQGGTSHPAETQYF. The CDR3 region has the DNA TGTGCCCAGGGCGGGACTAGTCACCCTGCGGAGACCCAGTACTTC.